Shown below are 14 T cell receptor beta chains from a single sample sequenced in a study of CD8+ T cells in alopecia areata. cDNA reverse transcribed from extracted RNA served as the sequencing template. TCRdb keeps only in-frame clones here, not all; method: immunoSEQ multiplex PCR. Of tens of thousands of clones in the sample, around 54% are singletons; the top ten hold 5.5% to 6.5%. The sequenced material came from NKG2D-high CD8+ T cells sorted from blood. The receptors were gathered from a human donor with alopecia areata.

This clone was picked up a small number of times. The chain recombines TRBV29-1 with TRBJ1-4, with TRBD1 matching over 7 bases. The trim removed 7 bases at V and 0 bases at J, leaving 11 bases unmatched. Per germline, CDR1 SQVTM and CDR2 ANQGSEA. The CDR3 extends over 16 amino acids. The CDR3 nucleotides read TGCAGCGCCTTCGGAGGGGGCTTTGCAACTAATGAAAAACTGTTTTTT. Encoded protein: CSAFGGGFATNEKLFF.

This clone was detected once. The chain recombines TRBV4-1 with TRBJ1-2; TRBD1 might be the D (6 bases). V was trimmed by 4 bases and J by 7 bases, leaving 13 bases between them. Germline V lookup: CDR1 MGHRA, CDR2 YSYEKL. The CDR3 spans 13 residues. The CDR3 loop reads CASSPRQGPGYTF. The CDR3 coding sequence is TGCGCCAGCAGCCCACGCCAGGGGCCTGGCTACACCTTC.

This clone was counted a few times. CDR3 protein: CSVELGDNEQFF. In DNA form, the CDR3 reads TGCAGCGTCGAATTGGGGGACAATGAGCAGTTCTTC. The V and J genes are TRBV29-1 and TRBJ2-1; TRBD1 or TRBD2 may be the D gene (5 bases each). The length of the CDR3 is 12 residues. Germline-derived CDR1 and CDR2 are SQVTM and ANQGSEA. Trimming left V 6 bases short and J 5 bases short, with 11 bases between.

The chain couples TRBV29-1 to TRBJ2-2; D is tentatively TRBD1 or TRBD2 (5 bases each). This CDR3 is 15 amino acids long. Looked up from germline, CDR1 is SQVTM and CDR2 is ANQGSEA. The ends were cut back, 2 bases at V and 2 bases at J, with 12 bases in the middle. In nucleotides, the CDR3 is TGCAGCGTTGAAAAGTTTGGGGGAAACACCGGGGAGCTGTTTTTT. Protein: CSVEKFGGNTGELFF.

The chain uses TRBV29-1 and TRBJ1-1, with unresolved D. Trimming removed 3 bases at V and 2 bases at J, with 16 bases between. Germline V gives CDR1 SQVTM, CDR2 ANQGSEA. CDR3 length equals 15 residues. CDR3 DNA sequence: TGCAGCGTTGACCCGTTAGAGTTTAAAAACACTGAAGCTTTCTTT. As protein: CSVDPLEFKNTEAFF.

The chain's CDR3 is CASSKDQGQMNTEAFF. The CDR3 nucleotides read TGTGCCAGCAGTAAGGATCAGGGACAGATGAACACTGAAGCTTTCTTT. The gene calls are TRBV9 and TRBJ1-1; 7 bases are shared with TRBD1. V gave up 5 bases and J gave up 0 bases; unmatched junction bases: 10. The V gene's germline CDR1 is SGDLS and CDR2 YYNGEE. The CDR3 totals 16 residues.

This clone was seen a handful of times. The chain couples TRBV21-1 to TRBJ1-2. TRBV21-1 represents a pseudogene. The CDR3 sequence is 12 residues long. Written as DNA, the CDR3 is TGTGCCAGCAGCAAAGTCACGCACGGCTACACCTTC. It codes for CASSKVTHGYTF.

This clone was seen only a few times. This sequence joins TRBV28 and TRBJ2-3; D is uncertain. With 7 bases removed from V and 1 base from J, the gap between germline ends came to 15 bases. CDR3 length: 15 residues. The germline V gene has CDR1 MDHEN and CDR2 SYDVKM. In DNA, the CDR3 is TGTGCCAGCAATAACCCCGGACGGGGCACAGATACGCAGTATTTT. It translates to CASNNPGRGTDTQYF.

The chain carries TRBV30 and TRBJ2-7; 9 positions agree with TRBD1. Germline V gives CDR1 GTSNPN, CDR2 SVGIG (reference sequence). The CDR3 spans 12 residues. Losses at the gene ends were 8 bases for V and 4 bases for J; bases not matched to a gene: 6. CDR3 coding DNA: TGTGCCCGGGGGGACAGGGTTTACGAGCAGTACTTC. Its translation: CARGDRVYEQYF.

V usage is TRBV9 and J usage is TRBJ2-6; D gene uncertain. V gave up 5 bases and J gave up 0 bases, with 3 bases separating them. CDR1 and CDR2 from the germline V gene are SGDLS and YYNGEE. The CDR3 extends over 13 amino acids. The CDR3 DNA follows: TGTGCCAGCAGGGACTCTGGGGCCAACGTCCTGACTTTC. Its protein is CASRDSGANVLTF.

This clone was observed a handful of times. The rearrangement joins TRBV29-1 to TRBJ1-2; D ambiguous. Between the trimmed V and J ends, which lost 0 bases and 6 bases, there was a span of 5 bases. Germline V gene lookup returns CDR1 SQVTM and CDR2 ANQGSEA. The CDR3 loop spans 11 amino acids. Here the CDR3 DNA reads TGCAGCGTTGAAGAGCTCGATGGCTACACCTTC. Translated: CSVEELDGYTF.

The chain couples TRBV2 to TRBJ2-7; no reliable D call. Looked up from germline, CDR1 is SNHLY and CDR2 is FYNNEI. The germline V and J ends were trimmed by 8 bases and 2 bases, with 13 bases remaining between them. The CDR3 is 13 residues long. The CDR3 region has the DNA TGTGCCAGCGGCGCCCCTGGGACCTACGAGCAGTACTTC. This translates into CASGAPGTYEQYF. The full variable domain, rest sourced from reference TRBV2 and TRBJ2-7, is EPEVTQTPSHQVTQMGQEVILRCVPISNHLYFYWYRQILGQKVEFLVSFYNNEISEKSEIFDDQFSVERPDGSNFTLKIRSTKLEDSAMYFCASGAPGTYEQYFGPGTRLTVT.

This chain joins TRBV30 and TRBJ1-2; maybe TRBD1 (5 bases). CDR1 and CDR2 from the germline V gene are GTSNPN and SVGIG (reference sequence). Trimming removed 4 bases from V and 7 bases from J, with 13 bases in between. The CDR3 extends over 12 amino acids. This CDR3 reads CAWIRGLSGYTF. The DNA for the CDR3 is TGTGCCTGGATACGGGGGTTGAGTGGCTACACCTTC.

CDR3 amino acids: CAWGSSTDTQYF. Here the CDR3 DNA reads TGTGCCTGGGGGTCTAGCACAGATACGCAGTATTTT. The V gene is TRBV30, the J gene TRBJ2-3; D gene unclear. Germline lookup yields CDR1 GTSNPN and CDR2 SVGIG (reference sequence). The CDR3 has 12 amino acids. V lost 5 bases to trimming and J lost 0 bases, with 6 bases between them.